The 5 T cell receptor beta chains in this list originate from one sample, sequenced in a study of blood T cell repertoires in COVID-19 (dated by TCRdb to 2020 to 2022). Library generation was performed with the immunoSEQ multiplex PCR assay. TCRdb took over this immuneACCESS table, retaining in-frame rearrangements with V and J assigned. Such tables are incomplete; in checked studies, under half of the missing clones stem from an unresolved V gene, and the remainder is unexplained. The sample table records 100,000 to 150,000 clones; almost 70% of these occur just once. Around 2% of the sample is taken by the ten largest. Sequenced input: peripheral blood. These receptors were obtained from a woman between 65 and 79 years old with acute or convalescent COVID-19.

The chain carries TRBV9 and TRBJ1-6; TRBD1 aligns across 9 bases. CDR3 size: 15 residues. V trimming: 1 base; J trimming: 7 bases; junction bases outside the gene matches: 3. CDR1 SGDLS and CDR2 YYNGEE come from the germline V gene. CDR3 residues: CASSVRTGENSPLHF. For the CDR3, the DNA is TGTGCCAGCAGCGTAAGGACAGGGGAAAATTCACCCCTCCACTTT.

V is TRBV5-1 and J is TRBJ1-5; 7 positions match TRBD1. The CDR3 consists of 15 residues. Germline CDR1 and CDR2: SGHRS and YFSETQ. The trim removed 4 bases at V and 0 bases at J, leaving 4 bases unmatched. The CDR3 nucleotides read TGCGCCAGCAGCCCGACAGGGAATAGCAATCAGCCCCAGCATTTT. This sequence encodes CASSPTGNSNQPQHF.

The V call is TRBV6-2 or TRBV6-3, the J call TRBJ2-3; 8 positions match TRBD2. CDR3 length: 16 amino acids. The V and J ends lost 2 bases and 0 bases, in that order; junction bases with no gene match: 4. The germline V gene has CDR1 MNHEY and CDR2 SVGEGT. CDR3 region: CASSYGLAASTDTQYF. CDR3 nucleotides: TGTGCCAGCAGTTACGGACTAGCAGCCAGCACAGATACGCAGTATTTT.

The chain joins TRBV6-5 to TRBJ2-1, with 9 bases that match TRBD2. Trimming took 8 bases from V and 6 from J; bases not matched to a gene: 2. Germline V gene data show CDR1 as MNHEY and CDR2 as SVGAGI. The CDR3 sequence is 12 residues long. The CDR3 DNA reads TGTGCCAGCGGACTAGCGTTCAATGAGCAGTTCTTC. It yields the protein CASGLAFNEQFF.

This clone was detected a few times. The CDR3 coding sequence is TGTGCCAGCAGTTTATCGTGGGGACACGCGAACACCGGGGAGCTGTTTTTT. Translated: CASSLSWGHANTGELFF. V and J are TRBV27 and TRBJ2-2, with D perhaps matching TRBD1 (6 bases). V gave up 0 bases and J gave up 0 bases, with 11 bases separating them. Per the germline V gene, CDR1 is MNHEY and CDR2 is SMNVEV (reference sequence). The CDR3 totals 17 residues.